This T cell receptor beta chain originates from a study of technical replicates of blood from several donors. The data were produced by immunoSEQ multiplex PCR, yet TCRdb's version contains in-frame clones alone and is incomplete. The repertoire holds tens of thousands of clones, with roughly 90% as singletons. This clone was seen a handful of times. CDR3 length equals 14 residues. Per the germline V gene, CDR1 is PRHDT and CDR2 is FYEKMQ (reference sequence). The junction had 9 bases not matched to a gene; V was cut back by 6 bases and J by 5 bases. The sequence was collected from a human donor in good health. Specimen: T cells isolated from PBMCs. The J gene is TRBJ2-7, the V gene TRBV13; TRBD2 agrees at 8 bases. CDR3 amino acids: CASRTGREVDEQYF. CDR3 bases: TGTGCCAGCAGAACGGGGCGGGAGGTCGACGAGCAGTACTTC. The whole variable domain, filled in from reference TRBV13 and TRBJ2-7, reads AAGVIQSPRHLIKEKRETATLKCYPIPRHDTVYWYQQGPGQDPQFLISFYEKMQSDKGSIPDRFSAQQFSDYHSELNMSSLELGDSALYFCASRTGREVDEQYFGPGTRLTVT.